These 23 T cell receptor beta chains came from one sample sequenced in a study of blood T cell repertoires in COVID-19. The assay was immunoSEQ multiplex PCR, and TCRdb's table has in-frame clones only and misses some. The sample includes around 170,000 clones, about 88% of them seen just once. The material sequenced was peripheral blood. These receptors came from a man in his 60s with acute or convalescent COVID-19.

CDR3 loop: CACRRTGNFDLNEKLFF. CDR3 DNA sequence: TGTGCCTGCAGAAGGACAGGGAATTTCGATCTTAATGAAAAACTGTTTTTT. V is TRBV30 and J is TRBJ1-4, with 8 bases fitting TRBD1. The V gene end was trimmed by 6 bases and the J gene end by 4 bases; junction bases not matched to a gene: 16. The CDR3 loop spans 17 amino acids. Germline values: CDR1 GTSNPN, CDR2 SVGIG (reference sequence).

The chain recombines TRBV5-4 with TRBJ1-1; no reliable D call. The CDR3 has 15 residues. Between the trimmed V and J ends, which lost 4 bases and 8 bases, there was a span of 21 bases. The germline CDR1 and CDR2 sequences are SGHNT and YYREEE (reference sequence). The CDR3, as DNA: TGTGCCAGCAGCCAATCGCGGCGCGGGGTACCAGAAGCTTTCTTT. It codes for CASSQSRRGVPEAFF.

This chain links TRBV10-3 with TRBJ2-7; 12 bases agree with TRBD2. The CDR3 runs 16 residues. V was pared by 3 bases and J by 2 bases, with 5 bases of the junction left unmatched. Germline V gives CDR1 ENHRY, CDR2 SYGVKD. CDR3 bases: TGTGCCATCAGTGATGCTAGCGGGAGGGAAACCTACGAGCAGTACTTC. Translated: CAISDASGRETYEQYF.

The V and J genes are TRBV24-1 and TRBJ2-5; the D gene is possibly TRBD2 (6 bases). The V gene's germline CDR1 is KGHDR and CDR2 SFDVKD. The CDR3 is made up of 18 amino acids. The germline V and J ends were trimmed by 4 bases and 5 bases, with 25 bases remaining between them. The CDR3 region has the DNA TGTGCCACCAGTGACCCTTTTTTGGCCGGAGGGACCCCCGAGACCCAGTACTTC. Translation gives CATSDPFLAGGTPETQYF.

The gene calls are TRBV7-8 and TRBJ2-7; perhaps TRBD2 as D (7 bases). CDR3 length equals 16 residues. Trimming stripped 2 bases from V and 2 bases from J, with 16 bases between. Germline V gene sequence: CDR1 SGHVS, CDR2 FQNEAQ. CDR3 region: CASSLWAGEGAYEQYV. The CDR3 DNA is TGTGCCAGCAGCTTATGGGCGGGGGAGGGGGCCTACGAGCAGTACGTC.

The chain uses TRBV12-3 or TRBV12-4 and TRBJ1-2, with D possibly TRBD1 on 5 matching bases. This CDR3 is built from 13 residues. The V and J ends lost 5 bases and 8 bases respectively, with 15 bases between them. As DNA, the CDR3 is TGTGCCAGCAGTGCGGGATTCGAGGGGGGCTACACCTTC. This encodes CASSAGFEGGYTF.

Only one count was recorded for this clone. The V call is TRBV27, the J call TRBJ1-5; TRBD1 aligns across 8 bases. Germline CDR1 MNHEY, CDR2 SMNVEV (reference sequence). The trim removed 3 bases at V and 4 bases at J, leaving 8 bases unmatched. The CDR3 length is 16 residues. The CDR3 protein is CASSFDSGTGNQPQHF. CDR3 coding DNA: TGTGCCAGCAGTTTCGACTCCGGGACAGGTAATCAGCCCCAGCATTTT.

The chain uses TRBV3-1 (or the pseudogene TRBV3-2) and TRBJ2-5; 12 nucleotides agree with TRBD2. The CDR3 has 18 amino acids. V lost 1 base, J lost 5 bases, and 11 bases stayed unmatched. CDR1 and CDR2 (germline): LGHDT, YNNKEL (reference sequence). The CDR3 DNA is TGTGCCAGCAGCCAAGTGGCTAGCGGGAGGGGTCCAGGGGAGACCCAGTACTTC. Translating it yields CASSQVASGRGPGETQYF.

V is TRBV7-2 and J is TRBJ1-6, with 10 bases identical to TRBD1. Germline CDR1 and CDR2: SGHTA and FQGNSA. The ends lost 5 bases at V and 7 bases at J; junction bases unmatched: 5. This CDR3 spans 15 amino acids. The chain's CDR3 is CASSPVGQGNSPLHF. The CDR3 DNA reads TGTGCCAGCAGCCCAGTGGGACAGGGGAATTCACCCCTCCACTTT. Filled out from reference TRBV7-2 and TRBJ1-6, the complete variable domain reads GAGVSQSPSNKVTEKGKDVELRCDPISGHTALYWYRQSLGQGLEFLIYFQGNSAPDKSGLPSDRFSAERTGGSVSTLTIQRTQQEDSAVYLCASSPVGQGNSPLHFGNGTRLTVT.

This clone has more than one count but fewer than ten. This sequence joins TRBV6-6 and TRBJ1-2; the match to TRBD1 covers 10 bases. The CDR3 runs 16 residues. J was trimmed by 4 bases and V by 8 bases; bases with no gene match: 13. Germline values: CDR1 MNHNY, CDR2 SVGAGI (reference sequence). CDR3 DNA: TGTGCCAGCGCCGGGACAGGGGAATTAGTATCCTATGGCTACACCTTC. Protein product: CASAGTGELVSYGYTF.

The chain employs TRBV6-5 and TRBJ1-2, with 9 positions matching TRBD1. V gave up 6 bases and J gave up 5 bases; unmatched junction bases: 1. Germline V gives CDR1 MNHEY, CDR2 SVGAGI. The CDR3 has 12 residues. This CDR3 reads CASRGTGYGYTF. As DNA, the CDR3 is TGTGCCAGCAGAGGGACAGGGTATGGCTACACCTTC.

V and J are TRBV19 and TRBJ2-2; D ambiguous. Germline V gene data show CDR1 as LNHDA and CDR2 as SQIVND (reference sequence). V was cut by 3 bases and J by 6 bases, with 5 bases left in between. CDR3 size: 12 residues. CDR3 region: CASSIYPGELFF. The CDR3 bases are TGTGCCAGTAGTATTTATCCCGGGGAGCTGTTTTTT.

J is TRBJ2-1 and V is TRBV7-9, with D maybe TRBD2 (6 bases). V was trimmed by 6 bases and J by 10 bases, leaving 19 bases between them. The CDR3 is made up of 14 amino acids. Germline V gene sequence: CDR1 SEHNR, CDR2 FQNEAQ (reference sequence). Here the CDR3 reads CASSKPLAGEEQFF. Here the CDR3 DNA reads TGTGCCAGCAGTAAACCACTAGCCGGGGAAGAGCAGTTCTTC.

This clone is a singleton in its sample. V is TRBV19 and J is TRBJ1-5; TRBD1 agrees at 8 bases. The CDR3 is 13 amino acids. With 10 bases clipped from V and 4 bases from J, the junction kept 6 bases outside the gene matches. From germline, CDR1 is LNHDA and CDR2 SQIVND (reference sequence). DNA for the CDR3: TGTGCCACCATGACAGGGGTTAATCAGCCCCAGCATTTT. Protein: CATMTGVNQPQHF.

The chain carries TRBV5-8 and TRBJ2-1, with TRBD2 identical over 7 bases. This CDR3 has 15 residues. Looked up from germline, CDR1 is SGHTS and CDR2 is YDEGEE. The J segment lost 2 bases and the V segment lost 0 bases, leaving 2 bases of the junction unmatched. CDR3 in amino acids: CASSLGRGAYNEQFF. DNA of the CDR3: TGTGCCAGCAGCTTGGGTCGGGGGGCCTACAATGAGCAGTTCTTC.

The chain is built from TRBV7-9 and TRBJ1-1, with TRBD1 matching 9 bases. CDR1 and CDR2 from the germline V gene are SEHNR and FQNEAQ (reference sequence). J gave up 2 bases and V 3 bases, and 7 bases lay outside the gene matches. There are 16 residues in the CDR3. CDR3 sequence reads: CASSFSGTGINTEAFF. DNA of the CDR3: TGTGCCAGCAGCTTTTCCGGGACAGGGATAAACACTGAAGCTTTCTTT. Complete variable domain (other parts from reference TRBV7-9 and TRBJ1-1): DTGVSQNPRHKITKRGQNVTFRCDPISEHNRLYWYRQTLGQGPEFLTYFQNEAQLEKSRLLSDRFSAERPKGSFSTLEIQRTEQGDSAMYLCASSFSGTGINTEAFFGQGTRLTVV.

This chain links TRBV5-1 with TRBJ1-1; D is uncertain. Between the trimmed V and J ends, which lost 5 bases and 4 bases, there was a span of 15 bases. The CDR3 runs to 14 residues. CDR1 is SGHRS and CDR2 is YFSETQ in the germline V gene. CDR3 loop: CASSRELGSTEAFF. In DNA form, the CDR3 reads TGCGCCAGCAGTCGAGAACTGGGGAGCACTGAAGCTTTCTTT.

This clone appeared once. The chain combines TRBV18 with TRBJ2-7; TRBD2 is a possible D gene (5 bases). V was shortened by 1 base and J by 7 bases, with 14 bases between the two germline ends. The CDR3 covers 14 residues. The germline CDR1 and CDR2 sequences are KGHSH and LQKENI. The CDR3 sequence is CASSPRREGEEQYV. The CDR3, as DNA: TGTGCCAGCTCACCACGAAGAGAGGGAGAGGAGCAGTACGTC.

V usage is TRBV7-3 and J usage is TRBJ1-2; the D gene is possibly TRBD1 (6 bases). CDR1 SGHTA and CDR2 FQGTGA come from the germline V gene. Trimming took off 1 base at V and 2 bases at J, with 11 bases between the two ends. This CDR3 contains 15 residues. CDR3 protein: CASSLMVGANYGYTF. In DNA form, the CDR3 reads TGTGCCAGCAGCTTAATGGTGGGGGCCAACTATGGCTACACCTTC.

V usage is TRBV4-3 and J usage is TRBJ2-3, with 8 bases lining up with TRBD2. Germline CDR1 and CDR2: LGHNA and YSLEER. This CDR3 region has 16 residues. The J segment lost 1 base and the V segment lost 0 bases, leaving 3 bases of the junction unmatched. This CDR3 reads CASSQDLAGRTDTQYF. The DNA for the CDR3 is TGCGCCAGCAGCCAAGATCTAGCGGGCCGCACAGATACGCAGTATTTT.

The table lists this clone with a few counts. The rearrangement uses TRBV2 and TRBJ2-5, with a weak D call TRBD2 (6 bases). CDR1 and CDR2 (germline): SNHLY, FYNNEI. The ends were cut back, 8 bases at V and 6 bases at J, with 10 bases in the middle. This CDR3 is built from 11 residues. The chain's CDR3 is CASYGRKTQYF. The CDR3, as DNA: TGTGCCAGCTACGGGAGAAAGACCCAGTACTTC.

This sequence joins TRBV11-2 and TRBJ1-1; D is undetermined. Germline values: CDR1 SGHAT, CDR2 FQNNGV. This CDR3 has 13 amino acids. V lost 2 bases and J 4 bases, leaving 8 bases between the germline ends. As DNA, the CDR3 is TGTGCCAGCAGCTTAAGACATGCCACTGAAGCTTTCTTT. It encodes CASSLRHATEAFF.

CDR3 loop: CASSQELAGFYEQYF. For the CDR3, the DNA is TGCGCCAGCAGCCAAGAGCTAGCGGGGTTCTACGAGCAGTACTTC. The chain employs TRBV4-3 and TRBJ2-7; 9 nucleotides match TRBD2. Per germline, CDR1 LGHNA and CDR2 YSLEER. This CDR3 spans 15 amino acids. Trimming removed 0 bases from V and 3 bases from J; junction bases left unmatched: 3.